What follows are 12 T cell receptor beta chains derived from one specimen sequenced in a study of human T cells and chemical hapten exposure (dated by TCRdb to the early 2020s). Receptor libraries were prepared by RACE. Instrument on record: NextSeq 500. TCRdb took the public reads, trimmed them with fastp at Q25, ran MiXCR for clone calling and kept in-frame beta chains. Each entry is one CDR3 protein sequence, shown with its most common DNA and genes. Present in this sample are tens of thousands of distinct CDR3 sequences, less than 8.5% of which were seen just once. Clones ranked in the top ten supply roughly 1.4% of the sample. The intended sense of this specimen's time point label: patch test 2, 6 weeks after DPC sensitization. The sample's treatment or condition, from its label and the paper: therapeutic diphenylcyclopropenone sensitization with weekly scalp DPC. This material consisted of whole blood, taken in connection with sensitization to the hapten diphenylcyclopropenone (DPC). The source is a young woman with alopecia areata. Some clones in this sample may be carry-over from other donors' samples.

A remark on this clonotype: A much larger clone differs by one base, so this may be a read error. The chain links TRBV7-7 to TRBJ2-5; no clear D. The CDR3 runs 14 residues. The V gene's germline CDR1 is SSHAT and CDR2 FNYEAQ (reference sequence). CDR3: CVSSLNTYQETQYF. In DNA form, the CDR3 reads TGTGTCAGCAGCTTAAACACGTACCAAGAGACCCAGTACTTC.

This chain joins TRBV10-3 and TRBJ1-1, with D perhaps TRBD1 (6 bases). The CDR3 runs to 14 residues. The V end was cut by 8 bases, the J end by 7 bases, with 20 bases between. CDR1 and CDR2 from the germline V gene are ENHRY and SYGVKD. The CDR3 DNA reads TGTGCCATCTTGGAGCGGGGGCCAGGCGGTGAAGCTTTCTTT. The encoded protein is CAILERGPGGEAFF.

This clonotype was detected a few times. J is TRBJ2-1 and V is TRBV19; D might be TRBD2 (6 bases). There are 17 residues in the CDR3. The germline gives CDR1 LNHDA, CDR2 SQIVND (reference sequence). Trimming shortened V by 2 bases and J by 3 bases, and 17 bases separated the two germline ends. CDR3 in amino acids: CASSISSGRYYYNEQFF. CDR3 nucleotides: TGTGCCAGTAGTATATCATCCGGGAGATACTACTACAATGAGCAGTTCTTC.

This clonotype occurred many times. The CDR3 DNA reads as TGTGCCAGCAGCGGGTTTGGAGGGACCTACATGAACACTGAAGCTTTCTTT. Translating gives CASSGFGGTYMNTEAFF. The chain uses TRBV25-1 and TRBJ1-1; tentative D call: TRBD1 (5 bases). Germline lookup yields CDR1 MGHDK and CDR2 SYGVNS. The CDR3 contains 17 residues. V was shortened by 6 bases and J by 0 bases, with 20 bases between the two germline ends.

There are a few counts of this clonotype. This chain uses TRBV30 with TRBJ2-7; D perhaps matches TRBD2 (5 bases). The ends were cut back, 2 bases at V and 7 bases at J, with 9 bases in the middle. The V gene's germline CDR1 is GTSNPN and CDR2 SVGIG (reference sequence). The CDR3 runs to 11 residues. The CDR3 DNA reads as TGTGCCTGGAGTTTAGCGCGGGAGCAGTACTTC. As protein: CAWSLAREQYF.

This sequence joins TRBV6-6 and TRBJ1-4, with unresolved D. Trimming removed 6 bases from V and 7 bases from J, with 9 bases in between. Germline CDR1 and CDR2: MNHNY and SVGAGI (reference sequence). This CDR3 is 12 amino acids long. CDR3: CASSQAFEKLFF. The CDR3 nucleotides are TGTGCCAGCAGCCAAGCTTTTGAAAAACTGTTTTTT.

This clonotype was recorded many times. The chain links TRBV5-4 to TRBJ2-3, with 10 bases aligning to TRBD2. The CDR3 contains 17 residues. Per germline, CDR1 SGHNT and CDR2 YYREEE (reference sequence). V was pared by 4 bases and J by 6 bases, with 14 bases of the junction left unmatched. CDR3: CASSRGTSGVTGDTQYF. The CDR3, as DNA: TGTGCCAGCAGCCGGGGAACTAGCGGGGTGACGGGGGATACGCAGTATTTT.

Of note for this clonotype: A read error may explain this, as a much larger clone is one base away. This CDR3 is CASGTPGGGSTDTQYF. The DNA of the CDR3 is TGTGCCAGCGGCACACCCGGCGGGGGTTCCACAGATACGCAGTATTTT. The chain employs TRBV7-8 and TRBJ2-3; 7 bases are a match to TRBD2. This CDR3 is built from 16 residues. The germline V gene encodes CDR1 SGHVS and CDR2 FQNEAQ. Trimming removed 8 bases from V and 2 bases from J; junction bases left unmatched: 13.

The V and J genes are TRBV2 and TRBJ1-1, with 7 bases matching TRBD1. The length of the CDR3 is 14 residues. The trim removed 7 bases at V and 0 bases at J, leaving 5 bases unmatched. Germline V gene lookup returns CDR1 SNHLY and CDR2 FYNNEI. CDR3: CASIRTGLNTEAFF. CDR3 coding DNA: TGTGCCAGCATCCGGACAGGATTGAACACTGAAGCTTTCTTT.

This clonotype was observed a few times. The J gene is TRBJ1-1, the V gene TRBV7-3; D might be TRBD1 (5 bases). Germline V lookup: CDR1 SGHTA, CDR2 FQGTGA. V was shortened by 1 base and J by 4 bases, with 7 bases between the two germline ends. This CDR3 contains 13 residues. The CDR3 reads CASSLMGGTEAFF. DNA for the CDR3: TGTGCCAGCAGCTTAATGGGGGGCACTGAAGCTTTCTTT.

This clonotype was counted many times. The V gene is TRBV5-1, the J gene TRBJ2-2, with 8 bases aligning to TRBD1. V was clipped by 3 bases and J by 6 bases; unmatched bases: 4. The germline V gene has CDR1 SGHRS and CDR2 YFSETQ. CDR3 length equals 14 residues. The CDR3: CASSYSTGAGELFF. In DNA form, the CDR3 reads TGCGCCAGCAGCTACTCGACAGGGGCCGGGGAGCTGTTTTTT.

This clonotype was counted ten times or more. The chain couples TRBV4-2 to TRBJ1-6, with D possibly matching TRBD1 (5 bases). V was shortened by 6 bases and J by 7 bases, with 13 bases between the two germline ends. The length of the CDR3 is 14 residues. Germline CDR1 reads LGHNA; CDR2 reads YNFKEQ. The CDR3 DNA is TGTGCCAGCAGTCCGCGGACACCAAATTCACCCCTCCACTTT. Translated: CASSPRTPNSPLHF.